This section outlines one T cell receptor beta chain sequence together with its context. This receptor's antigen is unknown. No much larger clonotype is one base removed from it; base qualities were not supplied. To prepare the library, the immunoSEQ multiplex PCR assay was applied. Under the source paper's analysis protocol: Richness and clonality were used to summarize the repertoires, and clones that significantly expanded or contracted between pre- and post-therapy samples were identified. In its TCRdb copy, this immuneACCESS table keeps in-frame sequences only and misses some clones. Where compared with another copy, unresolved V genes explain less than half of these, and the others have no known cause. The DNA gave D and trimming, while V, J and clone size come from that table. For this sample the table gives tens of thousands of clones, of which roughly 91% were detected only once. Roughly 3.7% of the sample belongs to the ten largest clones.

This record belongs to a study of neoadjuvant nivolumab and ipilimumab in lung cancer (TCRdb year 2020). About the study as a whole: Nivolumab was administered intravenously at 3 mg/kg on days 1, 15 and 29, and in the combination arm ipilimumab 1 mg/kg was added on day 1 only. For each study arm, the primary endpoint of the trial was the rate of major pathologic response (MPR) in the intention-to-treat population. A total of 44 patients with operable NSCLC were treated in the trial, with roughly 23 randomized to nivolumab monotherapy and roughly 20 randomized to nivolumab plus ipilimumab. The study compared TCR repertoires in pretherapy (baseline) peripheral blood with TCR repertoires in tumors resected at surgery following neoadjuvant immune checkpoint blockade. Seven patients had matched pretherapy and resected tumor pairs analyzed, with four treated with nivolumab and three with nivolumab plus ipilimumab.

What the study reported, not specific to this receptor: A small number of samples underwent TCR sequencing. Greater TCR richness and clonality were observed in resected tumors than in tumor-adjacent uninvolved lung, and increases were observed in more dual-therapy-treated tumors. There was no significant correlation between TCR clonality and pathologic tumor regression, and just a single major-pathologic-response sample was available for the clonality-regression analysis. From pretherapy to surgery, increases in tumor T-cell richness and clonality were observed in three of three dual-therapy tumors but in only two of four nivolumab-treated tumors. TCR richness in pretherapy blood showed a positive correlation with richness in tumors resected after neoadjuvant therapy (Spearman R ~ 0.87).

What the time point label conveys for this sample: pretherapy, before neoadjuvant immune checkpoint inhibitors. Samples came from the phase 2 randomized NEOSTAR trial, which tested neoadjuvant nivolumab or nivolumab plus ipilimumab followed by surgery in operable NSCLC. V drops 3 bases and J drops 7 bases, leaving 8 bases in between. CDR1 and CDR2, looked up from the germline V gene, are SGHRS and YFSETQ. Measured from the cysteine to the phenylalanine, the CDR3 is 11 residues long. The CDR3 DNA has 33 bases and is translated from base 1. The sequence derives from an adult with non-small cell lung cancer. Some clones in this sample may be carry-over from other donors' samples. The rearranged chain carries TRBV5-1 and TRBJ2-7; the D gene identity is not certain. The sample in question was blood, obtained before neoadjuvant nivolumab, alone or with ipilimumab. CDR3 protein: CASSSQWEQYF. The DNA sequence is TGCGCCAGCAGCTCGCAGTGGGAGCAGTACTTC.